Below, one T cell receptor (beta chain) is given with its context. As yet, its antigen is unknown. TCRdb keeps only in-frame clones here, not all; method: immunoSEQ multiplex PCR. The table includes 2 million to 2.5 million clones, about 90% detected once. V was pared by 1 base and J by 7 bases, with 23 bases between. This CDR3 region has 18 residues. CDR1 and CDR2 from the germline V gene are SEHNR and FQNEAQ (reference sequence). This sample stems from a study of shared clonotypes between healthy human individuals. Whole-study results and caveats: Limited genetic and exposure-history diversity came from having few donors.

This TCR derives from a man aged 18 to 30 in good health. Some clones in this sample may be carry-over from other donors' samples. This chain connects TRBV7-9 to TRBJ1-5, with D possibly matching TRBD1 (5 bases). Specimen: naive CD4+ T cells from PBMCs. Regarding subset: CD45RA+ positively selected. DNA for the CDR3: TGTGCCAGCAGCTTAGAGGGGCCCGGCTCCCGGCAGAGGCAGCCCCAGCATTTT. Its protein is CASSLEGPGSRQRQPQHF. Based on the CDR3 plus reference TRBV7-9 and TRBJ1-5, the full variable domain is DTGVSQNPRHKITKRGQNVTFRCDPISEHNRLYWYRQTLGQGPEFLTYFQNEAQLEKSRLLSDRFSAERPKGSFSTLEIQRTEQGDSAMYLCASSLEGPGSRQRQPQHFGDGTRLSIL.